This entry lists 30 T cell receptor beta chains sequenced from one sample in a study of CD8+ T cells in alopecia areata. It was cDNA, reverse transcribed from extracted RNA, that served as the sequencing template. Using immunoSEQ multiplex PCR, the repertoire was profiled, and TCRdb retains in-frame clones only, with some absent. The sample lists around 290,000 clones, none appearing once, the ten largest making up more than 1%. The sorting of pooled cutaneous lymph node cells relied on CD4, CD8alpha, NKG2D, NKG2ACE and other markers. Sequencing was done on a sample of CD4+ T cells sorted from a lymph node. The receptors come from a C3H/HeJ mouse with alopecia areata. For this mouse line, the MHC haplotype is H2-k.

In the case of this clone: The genes are named according to mouse. The read comes to an end 4 residues before the CDR3 does, leaving the germline J gene to fill in the end. V gene TRBV31 combines with J gene TRBJ1-2; maybe TRBD1 (5 bases). The CDR3 covers 13 residues. Germline values: CDR1 GKSSPN, CDR2 SITVG. CDR3 DNA, as far as it was read: TGTGCCTGGAGTCTGAGGGGAGGGCCC. This codes for CAWSLRGGP. In full, the CDR3 reads CAWSLRGGPDYTF.

As concerns this clone: Germline and genes: mouse. Coverage ceases 4 residues before the CDR3 finishes, and the germline J gene fills in the end. This chain joins TRBV19 and TRBJ2-5, with a weak D call TRBD2 (7 bases). Deletions cut 2 bases from V and 2 bases from J, with 12 bases between. CDR3 length equals 15 residues. The germline V gene has CDR1 FNHDT and CDR2 SITEND (reference sequence). The part of the CDR3 DNA that was read is TGTGCCAGCAGTATCGTGGGGGGCGCCCAAGAC. The encoded protein is CASSIVGGAQD. The full CDR3 sequence reads CASSIVGGAQDTQYF.

In this sample, this clone turned up a few times. Gene names and germline refer to mouse. The CDR3 end is not reached by the read, which stops 4 residues before it; the germline J gene fills it in. The gene calls are TRBV13-1 and TRBJ2-3, with D tentatively TRBD1 (6 bases). Germline V gene sequence: CDR1 NSHNY, CDR2 SYGAGN. The V gene lost 4 bases and the J gene lost 0 bases, with 12 bases spanning the gap. CDR3 length equals 15 residues. Incomplete CDR3 DNA: TGTGCCAGCAGTAGGTGGGACAATAGTGCAGAA. Its translation: CASSRWDNSAE. The CDR3 in full is CASSRWDNSAETLYF.

The table lists this clone with a few counts. Genes here carry mouse names. The missing CDR3 end, 4 residues past where the read stops, is filled in from the germline J gene. The chain joins TRBV13-3 to TRBJ2-7, with D possibly TRBD2 on 6 matching bases. Germline CDR1 NNHDY, CDR2 SYVADS. This CDR3 contains 12 residues. This chain's CDR3 is CASSLGRYEQYF. The CDR3 DNA, read in part, is TGTGCCAGCAGTCTGGGGCGATAT.

This clone was observed a few times. Gene names are the mouse ones. The read ends 4 residues shy of where the CDR3 ends; the end is completed using the germline J gene. The chain combines TRBV17 with TRBJ1-1, with D perhaps matching TRBD1 (5 bases). Trimming cost V 5 bases and J 0 bases, with 7 bases left between them. The CDR3 spans 13 residues. The germline CDR1 and CDR2 sequences are MNHDT and YYDKIL. The sequenced part of the CDR3 DNA is TGTGCTAGCAGTGGACAAGCAAACACA. Its translation is CASSGQANT. The full CDR3 protein reads CASSGQANTEVFF.

In this sample, this clone turned up a few times. All gene names here are mouse names. The read stops 4 residues short of the end of the CDR3; the missing end is completed from the germline J gene. The V and J genes are TRBV13-1 and TRBJ1-2, with 10 bases that match TRBD1. The germline CDR1 and CDR2 sequences are NSHNY and SYGAGN. CDR3 length: 17 amino acids. V gave up 2 bases and J gave up 1 base; unmatched junction bases: 8. CDR3 bases read: TGTGCCAGCAGTGAGCTTCCGGGACAGGGGCGAAACTCC. Translating it yields CASSELPGQGRNS. The whole CDR3 sequence is CASSELPGQGRNSDYTF.

As for this clone: Gene labels here are mouse ones. The identical CDR3 is also encoded by other nucleotide sequences in the sample. The CDR3 region is CASSKQGYEQYF. The CDR3 bases that were read are TGTGCCAGCAGTAAACAGGGGTAT. V gene TRBV19 combines with J gene TRBJ2-7, with TRBD1 matching 7 bases. The CDR3 extends 4 residues past the end of the read, so its final part is completed from the germline J gene. The CDR3 totals 12 residues. CDR1 and CDR2 (germline): FNHDT, SITEND (reference sequence).

This clone was seen more than once but under ten times. Gene names follow the mouse nomenclature. The CDR3 end is not reached by the read, which stops 4 residues before it; the germline J gene fills it in. This chain uses TRBV12-1 with TRBJ2-3; D is possibly TRBD1 (5 bases). CDR3 length: 14 amino acids. Trimming shortened V by 2 bases and J by 0 bases, and 8 bases separated the two germline ends. CDR1 and CDR2 from the germline V gene are SGHSN and HYEKVE. The CDR3 reads CASSPTASAETLYF. The part of the CDR3 DNA that was read is TGTGCCAGCTCTCCGACAGCTAGTGCAGAA.

This clone was detected only a few times. Mouse germline and gene names are used. The CDR3 sequence: CASSPAGPSAETLYF. CDR3 DNA (partial): TGTGCCAGCAGTCCCGCTGGGCCTAGTGCAGAA. This chain uses TRBV19 with TRBJ2-3, with D possibly TRBD2 on 5 matching bases. The CDR3 end is not reached by the read, which stops 4 residues before it; the germline J gene fills it in. This CDR3 has 15 amino acids. Germline V CDR1 and CDR2: FNHDT, SITEND (reference sequence). Trimming cost V 4 bases and J 0 bases, with 12 bases left between them.

A word on this clone: The genes and germline here are from mouse. The missing CDR3 end, 4 residues past where the read stops, is filled in from the germline J gene. The V and J genes are TRBV13-2 and TRBJ2-7; D might be TRBD1 (6 bases). CDR1 is NNHNN and CDR2 is SYGAGS in the germline V gene (reference sequence). V lost 0 bases and J 0 bases, leaving 10 bases between the germline ends. The CDR3 totals 15 residues. The part of the CDR3 DNA that was read is TGTGCCAGCGGTGATGCAGGGGACAACTCCTAT. Protein sequence: CASGDAGDNSY. The full CDR3 protein is CASGDAGDNSYEQYF.

Points on this clone: Gene and germline names: mouse. The read halts 4 residues ahead of the CDR3 end, with the missing end drawn from the germline J gene. The same CDR3 also results from other DNA sequences found in this sample. J is TRBJ1-1 and V is TRBV13-3; tentatively, D is TRBD1 (6 bases). Trimming left V 1 base short and J 4 bases short, with 11 bases between. This CDR3 has 14 amino acids. Germline V gives CDR1 NNHDY, CDR2 SYVADS. CDR3: CASSDQGRSTEVFF. CDR3 DNA (partial): TGTGCCAGCAGTGATCAGGGGCGAAGCACA.

In regard to this clone: The listed genes are named as in mouse. Read data end 4 residues before the CDR3 end; the end is taken from the germline J gene. The chain links TRBV13-1 to TRBJ2-1; no firm D call. V was shortened by 6 bases and J by 2 bases, with 12 bases between the two germline ends. Germline V gene sequence: CDR1 NSHNY, CDR2 SYGAGN. This CDR3 is built from 14 residues. The CDR3 sequence is CASIQSPYYAEQFF. The sequenced CDR3 bases are TGTGCCAGCATACAGAGCCCCTACTATGCT.

As concerns this clone: Genes and germline are mouse. The read gets to within 4 residues of the CDR3 end, and the germline J gene fills in the rest. The same CDR3 also results from other DNA sequences found in this sample. The J gene is TRBJ2-3, the V gene TRBV13-1, with D tentatively TRBD1 (5 bases). CDR1 and CDR2 from the germline V gene are NSHNY and SYGAGN. V was shortened by 0 bases and J by 0 bases, with 5 bases between the two germline ends. The CDR3 has 14 amino acids. CDR3 amino acids: CASSDDRSAETLYF. The covered CDR3 bases are TGTGCCAGCAGTGATGACAGGAGTGCAGAA.

On this clone: The listed genes are named as in mouse. The CDR3 goes on 4 residues after the read ends, and that part is filled in from the germline J gene. V gene TRBV19 combines with J gene TRBJ2-1, with 12 bases matching TRBD2. The CDR3 consists of 14 residues. In germline, CDR1 is FNHDT, CDR2 SITEND (reference sequence). The sequenced part of the CDR3 DNA is TGTGCCAGCAGTACCGACTGGGGGGGCGCT. As protein: CASSTDWGGA. The CDR3 in full is CASSTDWGGAEQFF.

In the case of this clone: Genes here carry mouse names. The read finishes 4 residues shy of the CDR3 end, and the germline J gene is used to complete it. Different DNA sequences within this sample yield the same CDR3. The rearrangement uses TRBV13-2 and TRBJ2-2, with 8 nucleotides matching TRBD1. Germline V gene lookup returns CDR1 NNHNN and CDR2 SYGAGS (reference sequence). V lost 4 bases, J lost 0 bases, and 2 bases stayed unmatched. This CDR3 has 15 amino acids. CDR3 DNA, as far as it was read: TGTGCCAGCGGTCCGGGACAGGCAAACACCGGG. Translation: CASGPGQANTG. The CDR3 in its entirety is CASGPGQANTGQLYF.

This clone was observed a few times. The gene names given are mouse names. The read gets to within 4 residues of the CDR3 end, and the germline J gene fills in the rest. The chain has TRBV13-3 and TRBJ2-3; a weak D match, TRBD1 (5 bases). Trimming pared 5 bases from V and 0 bases from J, leaving 10 bases between. The CDR3 sequence is 14 residues long. Looked up from germline, CDR1 is NNHDY and CDR2 is SYVADS. CDR3 DNA (partial): TGTGCCAGCAGGGACAAAACTAGTGCAGAA. Residues: CASRDKTSAE. The whole CDR3 region reads CASRDKTSAETLYF.

This clone showed up just a few times. Mouse gene names apply. The CDR3 goes on 4 residues after the read ends, and that part is filled in from the germline J gene. The chain joins TRBV19 to TRBJ2-3; 10 bases are shared with TRBD2. CDR1 is FNHDT, CDR2 SITEND, per germline (reference sequence). The CDR3 contains 14 residues. J gave up 3 bases and V 5 bases, and 3 bases lay outside the gene matches. CDR3 DNA, as far as it was read: TGTGCCAGCAGCTGGGGGGGCGGGGCAGAA. Translated, it gives CASSWGGGAE. From start to end, the CDR3 is CASSWGGGAETLYF.

With regard to this clone: Mouse names are used for the genes. The read finishes 4 residues shy of the CDR3 end, and the germline J gene is used to complete it. This rearrangement joins TRBV31 to TRBJ2-1, with unresolved D. V shed 0 bases and J shed 6 bases, with 6 bases lying between them. Germline V gene data show CDR1 as GKSSPN and CDR2 as SITVG. The CDR3 extends over 12 amino acids. CDR3 DNA (partial): TGTGCCTGGAGTCTGCCAGGTGCT. Translated, it gives CAWSLPGA. The whole CDR3 sequence reads CAWSLPGAEQFF. The whole variable domain, remainder taken from reference TRBV31 and TRBJ2-1, is AQTIHQWPVAEIKAVGSPLSLGCTIKGKSSPNLYWYWQATGGTLQQLFYSITVGQVESVVQLNLSASRPKDDQFILSTEKLLLSHSGFYLCAWSLPGAEQFFGPGTRLTVL.

A few counts support this clone. The genes and germline here are from mouse. The read stops 4 residues short of the end of the CDR3; the missing end is completed from the germline J gene. The sample carries other DNA sequences with the same CDR3. The V call is TRBV19, the J call TRBJ2-5, with 7 bases identical to TRBD2. The CDR3 is made up of 14 amino acids. Germline loops: CDR1 FNHDT, CDR2 SITEND (reference sequence). V dropped 2 bases and J dropped 1; count of bases not matched to a gene: 1. The CDR3 is CASSILGDQDTQYF. CDR3 bases read: TGTGCCAGCAGTATTCTGGGGGACCAAGAC.

This clone showed up many times. Germline and genes: mouse. The read falls 4 residues short of the CDR3 end, and the missing part is taken from the germline J gene. The chain employs TRBV1 and TRBJ2-2; 7 bases line up with TRBD1. The ends lost 8 bases at V and 0 bases at J; junction bases unmatched: 3. Germline CDR1 NSQYPW, CDR2 LRSPGD (reference sequence). CDR3 size: 14 residues. The part of the CDR3 DNA that was read is TGCACCTGCGGGACAGATCCAAACACCGGG. It encodes CTCGTDPNTG. The whole CDR3 reads CTCGTDPNTGQLYF.

With regard to this clone: All gene names here are mouse names. The read comes to an end 4 residues before the CDR3 does, leaving the germline J gene to fill in the end. The chain recombines TRBV19 with TRBJ2-3; TRBD1 matches 9 bases. The CDR3 length is 14 residues. The germline V gene encodes CDR1 FNHDT and CDR2 SITEND (reference sequence). The CDR3: CASSINRGLETLYF. The part of the CDR3 DNA that was read is TGTGCCAGCAGTATAAACAGGGGGCTAGAA. The entire variable domain, with the rest obtained from reference TRBV19 and TRBJ2-3, is as follows: GGIITQTPKFLIGQEGQKLTLKCQQNFNHDTMYWYRQDSGKGLRLIYYSITENDLQKGDLSEGYDASREKKSSFSLTVTSAQKNEMAVFLCASSINRGLETLYFGSGTRLTVL.

This clone has a handful of counts. Gene labels here are mouse ones. The CDR3 loop reads CTCSAVTNQDTQYF. The covered CDR3 bases are TGCACCTGCAGTGCAGTCACTAACCAAGAC. This chain links TRBV1 with TRBJ2-5; D remains ambiguous. The missing CDR3 end, 4 residues past where the read stops, is filled in from the germline J gene. Germline CDR1 reads NSQYPW; CDR2 reads LRSPGD (reference sequence). The CDR3 is 14 residues long. Deletions cut 1 base from V and 0 bases from J, with 5 bases between.

Concerning this clone itself: Mouse names are used for the genes. The read falls 4 residues short of the CDR3 end, and the missing part is taken from the germline J gene. Other DNA sequences in the sample encode the same CDR3. The chain couples TRBV19 to TRBJ2-7; TRBD2 might be the D (5 bases). CDR1 is FNHDT and CDR2 is SITEND in the germline V gene (reference sequence). The CDR3 runs 12 residues. Here the CDR3 reads CASSPLGYEQYF. The covered CDR3 bases are TGTGCCAGCAGCCCCCTGGGTTAT.

This clone appeared a few times. Gene names and germline refer to mouse. The missing CDR3 end, 4 residues past where the read stops, is filled in from the germline J gene. Other DNA sequences from this sample encode an identical CDR3 as well. V usage is TRBV1 and J usage is TRBJ2-3; 10 nucleotides match TRBD2. This CDR3 has 16 residues. Germline assignment: CDR1 NSQYPW and CDR2 LRSPGD (reference sequence). V trimming: 3 bases; J trimming: 0 bases; junction bases outside the gene matches: 3. The sequenced CDR3 bases are TGCACCTGCAGTGCGGGACTGGGGTCTAGTGCAGAA. It is translated as CTCSAGLGSSAE. The complete CDR3 reads CTCSAGLGSSAETLYF. Filled out from reference TRBV1 and TRBJ2-3, the complete variable domain reads VTLLEQNPRWRLVPRGQAVNLRCILKNSQYPWMSWYQQDLQKQLQWLFTLRSPGDKEVKSLPGADYLATRVTDTELRLQVANMSQGRTLYCTCSAGLGSSAETLYFGSGTRLTVL.

This clone appeared a few times. Gene names refer to mouse genes. The read terminates 4 residues before the CDR3 end, so the remaining end is supplied by the germline J gene. Other DNA variants within this sample encode the same CDR3. The rearrangement joins TRBV1 to TRBJ2-2; 8 bases fit TRBD1. Per the germline V gene, CDR1 is NSQYPW and CDR2 is LRSPGD (reference sequence). V shed 0 bases, J shed 2 bases, and the junction held 2 bases outside the gene matches. The CDR3 covers 16 residues. The CDR3 DNA, read in part, is TGCACCTGCAGTGCAGATCAGGGGGCGAACACCGGG. It yields the protein CTCSADQGANTG. The entire CDR3 protein is CTCSADQGANTGQLYF.

This clone was observed at least ten times. Genes and germline come from the mouse. The sequence runs out 4 residues before the end of the CDR3; the remainder is reconstructed from the germline J gene. Different DNA sequences within this sample yield the same CDR3. The chain recombines TRBV12-1 with TRBJ1-2; a possible D gene is TRBD1 (5 bases). CDR3 length equals 14 residues. Trimming took off 0 bases at V and 0 bases at J, with 7 bases between the two ends. Germline V gene sequence: CDR1 SGHSN, CDR2 HYEKVE. This CDR3 reads CASSLPGSNSDYTF. The CDR3 DNA, read in part, is TGTGCCAGCTCTCTCCCAGGGTCAAACTCC. Looking up the rest from reference TRBV12-1 and TRBJ1-2 gives the full variable domain: DSGVVQSPRHIIKEKGGRSVLTCIPISGHSNVVWYQQTLGKELKFLIQHYEKVERDKGFLPSRFSVQQFDDYHSEMNMSALELEDSAMYFCASSLPGSNSDYTFGSGTRLLVI.

This clone appeared a few times. Gene names denote mouse genes. From the germline J gene comes the end of the CDR3, since the read stops 4 residues before it. This rearrangement joins TRBV19 to TRBJ2-2; 7 nucleotides match TRBD2. The CDR3 runs to 16 residues. V lost 0 bases and J lost 4; bases outside the gene matches: 6. Germline values: CDR1 FNHDT, CDR2 SITEND (reference sequence). The CDR3 loop reads CASSIGLGEGTGQLYF. The sequenced CDR3 bases are TGTGCCAGCAGTATAGGCCTGGGGGAAGGCACCGGG.

With regard to this clone: Gene labels here are mouse ones. The CDR3 end is not reached by the read, which stops 4 residues before it; the germline J gene fills it in. The genes are TRBV13-2 and TRBJ2-5; TRBD2 aligns across 9 bases. V lost 3 bases to trimming and J lost 3 bases; unmatched junction nucleotides: 5. Germline values: CDR1 NNHNN, CDR2 SYGAGS (reference sequence). The CDR3 runs 15 residues. CDR3 loop: CASGGLGGIQDTQYF. The sequenced part of the CDR3 DNA is TGTGCCAGCGGTGGTCTGGGGGGGATACAAGAC.

As regards this clone: The listed genes are named as in mouse. The CDR3 goes on 4 residues after the read ends, and that part is filled in from the germline J gene. Other nucleotide sequences in the sample specify the same CDR3. This chain connects TRBV13-2 to TRBJ2-1; D ambiguous. The V and J ends lost 0 bases and 6 bases respectively, with 4 bases between them. This CDR3 has 12 residues. Germline V gene sequence: CDR1 NNHNN, CDR2 SYGAGS (reference sequence). The sequenced CDR3 bases are TGTGCCAGCGGTGATGGGGGTGCT. Encoded protein: CASGDGGA. From start to end, the CDR3 is CASGDGGAEQFF.

Note on this clone: Germline and genes here are mouse. The DNA ends 4 residues before the CDR3 does, and the rest of the CDR3 is filled in from the germline J gene. This chain links TRBV1 with TRBJ2-4; D gene uncertain. V lost 4 bases and J lost 0, with 8 bases in between. This CDR3 region has 14 residues. Per germline, CDR1 NSQYPW and CDR2 LRSPGD (reference sequence). CDR3 loop: CTCSDHNSQNTLYF. The DNA read from the CDR3 is TGCACCTGCAGTGATCACAATAGTCAAAAC.